This passage covers 20 T cell receptor beta chains from one sample sequenced in a study of naive and memory T cell subsets. Both TRBC1 and TRBC2 were covered by a beta constant-region primer of two equimolar oligonucleotides. Ligated cDNA was amplified by four rounds of PCR with nested alpha and beta constant-region primers and SP2. In TCRdb, the UMI-ligation and nested PCR reads were re-called with MiXCR into one record per CDR3 protein. The sample has about 34,000 distinct CDR3 sequences, around 18% seen once. Material: effector memory CD4+ T cells from blood. Subset indicated: effector memory, CD45RA- CD27-. Every receptor here comes from a human donor in good health.

The genes are TRBV20-1 and TRBJ2-1; D possibly corresponds to TRBD1 (5 bases). The germline CDR1 and CDR2 sequences are DFQATT and SNEGSKA (reference sequence). With 1 base removed from V and 6 bases from J, the gap between germline ends came to 16 bases. The CDR3 is 15 amino acids. The DNA of the CDR3 is TGCAGTGCTAGAGTGCAGGGAACGGATTTCAATGAGCAGTTCTTC. Its protein is CSARVQGTDFNEQFF.

As regards this clonotype: Given a much more abundant clone one base away, this may be a read error. The rearrangement links TRBV7-2 to TRBJ2-3; 10 bases line up with TRBD1. The CDR3 length is 18 residues. Per germline, CDR1 SGHTA and CDR2 FQGNSA. Trimming cost V 2 bases and J 5 bases; bases outside gene matches: 13. Written as DNA, the CDR3 is TGTGCCAGCAGCTTAACTTCCCATGGGACAGGGGAGGGAGATACGCAGTATTTT. It codes for CASSLTSHGTGEGDTQYF.

This clonotype was seen only a few times. The genes are TRBV20-1 and TRBJ2-1; 10 nucleotides line up with TRBD2. J was trimmed by 6 bases and V by 0 bases; bases with no gene match: 11. This CDR3 comprises 17 residues. The germline V gene has CDR1 DFQATT and CDR2 SNEGSKA (reference sequence). The CDR3 DNA reads TGCAGTGCTAGAGATCTCCTCGCTAGCGGGGGCTTCAATGAGCAGTTCTTC. It yields the protein CSARDLLASGGFNEQFF.

The chain uses TRBV20-1 and TRBJ2-1; 12 bases match TRBD2. The junction had 12 bases not matched to a gene; V was cut back by 4 bases and J by 8 bases. Germline V gene lookup returns CDR1 DFQATT and CDR2 SNEGSKA (reference sequence). The CDR3 spans 16 residues. Here the CDR3 DNA reads TGCAGTGCTATCAGGACTAGCGGGATGCCCTGCGATGAGCAGTTCTTC. Translation gives CSAIRTSGMPCDEQFF.

This clonotype was counted ten times or more. The chain joins TRBV3-1 to TRBJ2-7; 12 bases align to TRBD2. Germline V gives CDR1 LGHDT, CDR2 YNNKEL (reference sequence). Trimming removed 0 bases from V and 4 bases from J; junction bases left unmatched: 7. CDR3 size: 17 residues. CDR3 DNA sequence: TGTGCCAGCAGCCAAGATGGACTAGCGGGATATGTGTACGAGCAGTACTTC. This gives the protein CASSQDGLAGYVYEQYF.

Many counts were recorded for this clonotype. The chain joins TRBV6-2 or TRBV6-3 to TRBJ1-6, with 9 nucleotides matching TRBD1. The germline CDR1 and CDR2 sequences are MNHEY and SVGEGT. The CDR3 sequence is 15 residues long. The ends lost 8 bases at V and 9 bases at J; junction bases unmatched: 11. CDR3 sequence: CASWPPGQGRSPLHF. The CDR3 coding sequence is TGTGCCAGCTGGCCCCCGGGACAGGGTCGTTCACCCCTCCACTTT.

This clonotype was seen repeatedly, ten times or more. The chain links TRBV7-9 to TRBJ2-3; D uncertain. From germline, CDR1 is SEHNR and CDR2 FQNEAQ (reference sequence). This CDR3 contains 16 residues. V was pared by 4 bases and J by 4 bases, with 18 bases between. As DNA, the CDR3 is TGTGCCAGCAGCTCATGGATGGGATCCGCTGCAGATACGCAGTATTTT. Protein sequence: CASSSWMGSAADTQYF.

This clonotype has ten or more counts. The CDR3 reads CASLKRGIGNTIYF. The CDR3 DNA reads as TGTGCCAGCCTTAAGCGGGGCATTGGAAACACCATATATTTT. The chain uses TRBV28 and TRBJ1-3, with D tentatively TRBD1 (5 bases). The CDR3 is 14 residues long. V lost 8 bases to trimming and J lost 3 bases, with 14 bases between them. CDR1 and CDR2 (germline): MDHEN, SYDVKM.

This clonotype was picked up many times. The V and J genes are TRBV7-7 and TRBJ2-7; the D gene is possibly TRBD1 (5 bases). Trimming shortened V by 1 base and J by 6 bases, and 10 bases separated the two germline ends. CDR1 SSHAT and CDR2 FNYEAQ come from the germline V gene (reference sequence). This CDR3 comprises 13 residues. The CDR3 protein is CASSLGQGGEQYF. The DNA for the CDR3 is TGTGCCAGCAGCTTAGGGCAGGGCGGCGAGCAGTACTTC.

The table lists this clonotype with a few counts. This chain uses TRBV6-1 with TRBJ2-3; D may be TRBD1 (5 bases). This CDR3 has 15 amino acids. Germline V gene sequence: CDR1 MNHNS, CDR2 SASEGT. Trimming shortened V by 2 bases and J by 2 bases, and 11 bases separated the two germline ends. CDR3 protein: CASSEWRQSTDTQYF. DNA for the CDR3: TGTGCCAGCAGTGAATGGCGACAGTCCACAGATACGCAGTATTTT.

The chain joins TRBV5-1 to TRBJ1-2; D call uncertain. This CDR3 spans 15 amino acids. With 2 bases removed from V and 7 bases from J, the gap between germline ends came to 18 bases. The germline V gene has CDR1 SGHRS and CDR2 YFSETQ. CDR3 DNA sequence: TGCGCCAGCAGCTTCTCGGGCCCCCCAGAGGGTGGCTACACCTTC. This sequence encodes CASSFSGPPEGGYTF. The full variable domain, with the rest looked up from reference TRBV5-1 and TRBJ1-2, is KAGVTQTPRYLIKTRGQQVTLSCSPISGHRSVSWYQQTPGQGLQFLFEYFSETQRNKGNFPGRFSGRQFSNSRSEMNVSTLELGDSALYLCASSFSGPPEGGYTFGSGTRLTVV.

The gene calls are TRBV29-1 and TRBJ2-5, with 12 bases that match TRBD2. J lost 5 bases, V lost 8 bases, and 12 bases had no gene match. This CDR3 is built from 15 residues. CDR1 is SQVTM and CDR2 is ANQGSEA in the germline V gene. The CDR3: CSPWIRLAGAETQYF. In DNA form, the CDR3 reads TGCAGCCCTTGGATACGACTAGCGGGAGCCGAGACCCAGTACTTC. Combining the CDR3 with reference TRBV29-1 and TRBJ2-5 gives the whole variable domain SAVISQKPSRDICQRGTSLTIQCQVDSQVTMMFWYRQQPGQSLTLIATANQGSEATYESGFVIDKFPISRPNLTFSTLTVSNMSPEDSSIYLCSPWIRLAGAETQYFGPGTRLLVL.

V usage is TRBV20-1 and J usage is TRBJ1-2; weak D call: TRBD1 (5 bases). This CDR3 contains 14 residues. Germline V lookup: CDR1 DFQATT, CDR2 SNEGSKA (reference sequence). Trimming took 1 base from V and 2 from J, leaving 11 bases between them. The CDR3 loop is CSARVPGHNYGYTF. The CDR3 coding sequence is TGCAGTGCTAGAGTTCCCGGACACAACTATGGCTACACCTTC.

This clonotype qualifies as medium-sized (0.01 to 0.1%). The rearrangement joins TRBV10-3 to TRBJ1-2; TRBD1 might be the D (6 bases). The germline V gene has CDR1 ENHRY and CDR2 SYGVKD. This CDR3 spans 15 amino acids. The germline V and J ends were trimmed by 2 bases and 5 bases, with 15 bases remaining between them. The CDR3, as DNA: TGTGCCATCAGTGAGAGGGACACTAGGGGTTATGGCTACACCTTC. Amino acid sequence: CAISERDTRGYGYTF.

This clonotype was counted only a few times. The rearrangement links TRBV7-9 to TRBJ1-2; D is ambiguous. Germline CDR1 and CDR2: SEHNR and FQNEAQ (reference sequence). The ends were cut back, 2 bases at V and 6 bases at J, with 10 bases in the middle. CDR3 length: 13 amino acids. The CDR3 loop reads CASSLTRGDGYTF. CDR3 coding DNA: TGTGCCAGCAGCTTAACCCGCGGGGATGGCTACACCTTC.

About this clonotype: Possible read error: a much larger clone is one base away. The chain links TRBV7-2 to TRBJ2-1, with 13 bases fitting TRBD2. V shed 6 bases and J 10 bases; nucleotides not matched to a gene: 9. The CDR3 is 15 residues long. Germline CDR1 SGHTA, CDR2 FQGNSA. The CDR3 spells CASRQTSGRTKEQFF. The CDR3 region has the DNA TGTGCCAGCAGGCAGACTAGCGGGAGGACCAAAGAGCAGTTCTTC.

Only a few counts were recorded for this clonotype. The chain employs TRBV4-3 and TRBJ1-6, with D possibly TRBD1 on 5 matching bases. Looked up from germline, CDR1 is LGHNA and CDR2 is YSLEER. The CDR3 runs 16 residues. Trimming pared 0 bases from V and 7 bases from J, leaving 13 bases between. CDR3: CASSQDSRALNSPLHF. The CDR3 DNA is TGCGCCAGCAGCCAAGATAGCAGGGCCCTAAATTCACCCCTCCACTTT.

This clonotype is medium-sized. This chain connects TRBV27 to TRBJ2-3; TRBD2 matches 7 bases. Losses at the gene ends were 0 bases for V and 6 bases for J; bases not matched to a gene: 21. CDR1 and CDR2 from the germline V gene are MNHEY and SMNVEV (reference sequence). This CDR3 has 20 residues. CDR3 amino acids: CASSLSGQLRLAIIPDTQYF. CDR3 nucleotides: TGTGCCAGCAGTTTATCCGGCCAGCTCAGACTAGCCATTATCCCGGATACGCAGTATTTT.

This chain uses TRBV27 with TRBJ1-5, with 10 bases lining up with TRBD1. CDR1 MNHEY and CDR2 SMNVEV come from the germline V gene (reference sequence). The CDR3 sequence is 16 residues long. Losses at the gene ends were 5 bases for V and 6 bases for J; bases not matched to a gene: 10. The CDR3 DNA reads TGTGCCAGCAGTCTACGGGGGACAGGGGCAATTCAGCCCCAGCATTTT. The encoded protein is CASSLRGTGAIQPQHF.

This clonotype has a count of ten or more. The chain employs TRBV3-1 and TRBJ2-2, with 7 bases that match TRBD1. Trimming at V came to 6 bases and at J to 3 bases, leaving 4 bases not matched to a gene. Germline V gives CDR1 LGHDT, CDR2 YNNKEL (reference sequence). The CDR3 has 14 residues. The CDR3 nucleotides read TGTGCCAGCAGTCGACAGGGATACACCGGGGAGCTGTTTTTT. It encodes CASSRQGYTGELFF.